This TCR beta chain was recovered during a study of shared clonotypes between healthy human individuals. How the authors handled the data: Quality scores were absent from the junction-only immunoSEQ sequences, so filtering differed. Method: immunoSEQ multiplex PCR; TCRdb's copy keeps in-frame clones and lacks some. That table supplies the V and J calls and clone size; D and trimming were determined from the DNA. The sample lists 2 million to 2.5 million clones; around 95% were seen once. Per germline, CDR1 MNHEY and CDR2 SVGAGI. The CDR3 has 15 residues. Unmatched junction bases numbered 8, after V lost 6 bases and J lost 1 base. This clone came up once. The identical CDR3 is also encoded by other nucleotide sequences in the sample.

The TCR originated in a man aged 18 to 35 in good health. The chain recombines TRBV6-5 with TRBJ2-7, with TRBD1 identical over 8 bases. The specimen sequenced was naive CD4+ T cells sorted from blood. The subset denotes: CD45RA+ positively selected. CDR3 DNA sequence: TGTGCCAGCAGCTATGGACAGGGAGGTTCCTACGAGCAGTACTTC. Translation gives CASSYGQGGSYEQYF.